A single sample is the source of the 26 T cell receptor beta chains below, sequenced in a study of blood T cell repertoires in COVID-19. Generated by immunoSEQ multiplex PCR, the TCRdb table keeps only in-frame clones and is missing some. This sample carries about 270,000 clones, roughly nine tenths of them seen once, and the ten largest clones take approximately 12%. Material for sequencing was peripheral blood. These receptors came from a woman aged 25 to 39 with COVID-19, enrolled during active disease.

The chain couples TRBV5-4 to TRBJ1-4; 9 positions agree with TRBD1. The CDR3 is made up of 14 amino acids. Unmatched junction bases numbered 5, after V lost 3 bases and J lost 8 bases. The germline V gene encodes CDR1 SGHNT and CDR2 YYREEE (reference sequence). The CDR3 sequence is CASSYGQGREKLFF. DNA of the CDR3: TGTGCCAGCAGCTATGGACAGGGGCGGGAAAAACTGTTTTTT.

The chain couples TRBV4-1 to TRBJ2-7; 11 bases are a match to TRBD2. V lost 4 bases to trimming and J lost 1 base; unmatched junction nucleotides: 9. Germline CDR1 MGHRA, CDR2 YSYEKL. CDR3 length: 17 amino acids. This CDR3 is CASSRVSGGAESYEQYF. The DNA for the CDR3 is TGCGCCAGCAGCCGCGTTAGCGGGGGGGCCGAGTCCTACGAGCAGTACTTC.

The chain recombines TRBV14 with TRBJ1-1; D not resolved. Per the germline V gene, CDR1 is SGHDN and CDR2 is FVKESK. Deletions cut 1 base from V and 4 bases from J, with 10 bases between. The CDR3 spans 14 residues. The CDR3, as DNA: TGTGCCAGCAGCCAAGCAACTCCGGGCACTGAAGCTTTCTTT. This codes for CASSQATPGTEAFF.

There are a few counts of this clone. The V call is TRBV6-5, the J call TRBJ2-7; possibly TRBD2 for D (5 bases). CDR3 length equals 15 residues. CDR1 MNHEY and CDR2 SVGAGI come from the germline V gene. Trimming took 8 bases from V and 1 from J, leaving 18 bases between them. The CDR3 protein is CASSAEGPFSYEQYF. DNA of the CDR3: TGTGCCAGCTCTGCCGAGGGCCCTTTTTCCTACGAGCAGTACTTC.

Ten or more counts support this clone. This chain joins TRBV5-1 and TRBJ2-5; 8 bases agree with TRBD2. The V gene's germline CDR1 is SGHRS and CDR2 YFSETQ. Unmatched junction bases numbered 9, after V lost 4 bases and J lost 7 bases. This CDR3 has 14 residues. CDR3 DNA sequence: TGCGCCAGCAGCGCGGGACTAGGGGTTAGGACCCAGTACTTC. Translated, it gives CASSAGLGVRTQYF. Full variable domain (rest looked up from reference TRBV5-1 and TRBJ2-5): KAGVTQTPRYLIKTRGQQVTLSCSPISGHRSVSWYQQTPGQGLQFLFEYFSETQRNKGNFPGRFSGRQFSNSRSEMNVSTLELGDSALYLCASSAGLGVRTQYFGPGTRLLVL.

J is TRBJ1-2 and V is TRBV7-8; no definite D call. Between the trimmed V and J ends, which lost 1 base and 2 bases, there was a span of 8 bases. This CDR3 has 14 amino acids. Germline assignment: CDR1 SGHVS and CDR2 FQNEAQ. CDR3 loop: CASSLEPRNYGYTF. The CDR3 DNA reads as TGTGCCAGCAGCTTAGAGCCAAGAAACTATGGCTACACCTTC.

CDR3: CASSLTRQGAYEQYF. In nucleotides, the CDR3 is TGCGCCAGCAGCCTCACAAGACAGGGGGCCTACGAGCAGTACTTC. V and J are TRBV4-1 and TRBJ2-7; TRBD1 matches 9 bases. The CDR3 consists of 15 residues. V was clipped by 4 bases and J by 2 bases; unmatched bases: 6. Looked up from germline, CDR1 is MGHRA and CDR2 is YSYEKL.

The genes are TRBV27 and TRBJ2-7; 7 bases are a match to TRBD1. V gave up 6 bases and J gave up 1 base; unmatched junction bases: 6. The CDR3 loop spans 14 amino acids. The V gene's germline CDR1 is MNHEY and CDR2 SMNVEV (reference sequence). This CDR3 reads CASSRTGSSYEQYF. CDR3 DNA: TGTGCCAGCAGCCGGACAGGATCGTCCTACGAGCAGTACTTC.

J is TRBJ2-4 and V is TRBV23-1; possibly TRBD2 for D (6 bases). TRBV23-1 is sorted into the ORF group, with uncertain function. V shed 6 bases and J shed 0 bases, with 18 bases lying between them. CDR3 size: 17 residues. CDR3 residues: CASSGLTSVAAKNIQYF. The CDR3 coding sequence is TGCGCCAGCAGCGGATTGACTAGTGTTGCAGCCAAAAACATTCAGTACTTC.

V is TRBV5-5 and J is TRBJ2-7; perhaps TRBD2 as D (6 bases). V was shortened by 1 base and J by 6 bases, with 20 bases between the two germline ends. Germline V gene sequence: CDR1 SGHKS, CDR2 YYEKEE (reference sequence). The CDR3 runs to 16 residues. This CDR3 reads CASSLWGRRSAAEQYF. In nucleotides, the CDR3 is TGTGCCAGCAGCTTGTGGGGGAGGAGGTCAGCGGCCGAGCAGTACTTC.

The rearrangement links TRBV11-2 to TRBJ2-1; tentative D call: TRBD2 (6 bases). The CDR3 covers 16 residues. Germline V gives CDR1 SGHAT, CDR2 FQNNGV. Trimming took 4 bases from V and 0 from J, leaving 13 bases between them. CDR3 region: CASSSGLRISYNEQFF. The CDR3 DNA reads TGTGCCAGCAGCTCGGGACTCCGTATCTCCTACAATGAGCAGTTCTTC.

The chain joins TRBV7-6 to TRBJ1-1; no firm D call. CDR3 length: 13 amino acids. The germline CDR1 and CDR2 sequences are SGHVS and FNYEAQ. With 2 bases removed from V and 1 base from J, the gap between germline ends came to 5 bases. The CDR3 reads CASSLSGNTEAFF. CDR3 nucleotides: TGTGCCAGCAGCTTATCAGGGAACACTGAAGCTTTCTTT.

The chain links TRBV11-2 to TRBJ1-5; unclear D gene. The ends were cut back, 6 bases at V and 5 bases at J, with 11 bases in the middle. Germline V gene sequence: CDR1 SGHAT, CDR2 FQNNGV. There are 13 residues in the CDR3. The CDR3 is CASSDTSDQPQHF. DNA of the CDR3: TGTGCCAGCAGTGACACGTCGGATCAGCCCCAGCATTTT.

The J gene is TRBJ1-1, the V gene TRBV3-1 (or the pseudogene TRBV3-2); D is unresolved. V was cut by 4 bases and J by 6 bases, with 12 bases left in between. Per germline, CDR1 LGHDT and CDR2 YNNKEL (reference sequence). This CDR3 has 13 residues. The CDR3 loop is CASSPTYPPEAFF. Here the CDR3 DNA reads TGTGCCAGCAGCCCCACCTATCCCCCTGAAGCTTTCTTT.

The chain joins TRBV2 to TRBJ1-3; D call uncertain. Trimming shortened V by 7 bases and J by 4 bases, and 14 bases separated the two germline ends. This CDR3 contains 14 residues. Germline CDR1 and CDR2: SNHLY and FYNNEI. In DNA, the CDR3 is TGTGCCAGCACCCTCGGGATACTCGGAAACACCATATATTTT. Protein product: CASTLGILGNTIYF.

In this sample, this clone turned up a few times. The chain has TRBV5-5 and TRBJ2-5; TRBD1 matches at 10 bases. Germline CDR1 and CDR2: SGHKS and YYEKEE (reference sequence). CDR3 size: 13 residues. J was trimmed by 5 bases and V by 10 bases; bases with no gene match: 8. This chain's CDR3 is CAGGQGIGETQYF. CDR3 coding DNA: TGTGCCGGGGGACAGGGGATAGGCGAGACCCAGTACTTC.

CDR3 bases: TGTGCCAGCTCACTCAGTAAGACCGGGGAGCTGTTTTTT. Its translation is CASSLSKTGELFF. The chain employs TRBV18 and TRBJ2-2; no clear D gene. The CDR3 consists of 13 residues. Germline V gene sequence: CDR1 KGHSH, CDR2 LQKENI. The ends were cut back, 4 bases at V and 5 bases at J, with 8 bases in the middle.

V usage is TRBV2 and J usage is TRBJ1-2; possible D gene TRBD1, 6 bases. This CDR3 has 13 amino acids. V lost 5 bases, J lost 8 bases, and 15 bases lay in between. The germline V gene encodes CDR1 SNHLY and CDR2 FYNNEI. CDR3 DNA: TGTGCCAGCAGTACTCACAGGGAACTAGGCTACACCTTC. It codes for CASSTHRELGYTF. The variable domain in full, completed from reference TRBV2 and TRBJ1-2, reads EPEVTQTPSHQVTQMGQEVILRCVPISNHLYFYWYRQILGQKVEFLVSFYNNEISEKSEIFDDQFSVERPDGSNFTLKIRSTKLEDSAMYFCASSTHRELGYTFGSGTRLTVV.

About this clone: At one of its ends the junction is not consistent with the germline gene, which may arise from a read error. The chain recombines TRBV20-1 with TRBJ1-2, with unresolved D. CDR1 and CDR2 (germline): DFQATT, SNEGSKA (reference sequence). The CDR3 contains 11 residues. The DNA of the CDR3 is TGCAGTGCTAGAGAATCAACCCGCGGGAGCTTC. Amino acids: CSARESTRGSF.

The chain has TRBV28 and TRBJ2-7; TRBD1 aligns across 8 bases. Germline CDR1 MDHEN, CDR2 SYDVKM. The CDR3 is 13 amino acids. V lost 5 bases and J lost 2; bases outside the gene matches: 2. CDR3 residues: CASSTGGTYEQYF. The CDR3 DNA follows: TGTGCCAGCAGTACAGGGGGGACCTACGAGCAGTACTTC.

Written as DNA, the CDR3 is TGTGCCAGTAGTATTTCAGGCGGGGGGGCGGATGAGCAGTTCTTC. This gives the protein CASSISGGGADEQFF. This chain links TRBV19 with TRBJ2-1, with 9 bases lining up with TRBD2. J gave up 8 bases and V 3 bases, and 8 bases lay outside the gene matches. CDR1 is LNHDA and CDR2 is SQIVND in the germline V gene (reference sequence). This CDR3 region has 15 residues.

The chain employs TRBV4-1 and TRBJ2-7, with TRBD1 matching 7 bases. Trimming cost V 0 bases and J 5 bases; bases outside gene matches: 10. The CDR3 runs 16 residues. CDR1 is MGHRA and CDR2 is YSYEKL in the germline V gene. CDR3 nucleotides: TGCGCCAGCAGCCAAGATAGTGGCAGGGGGTACGACGAGCAGTACTTC. It specifies CASSQDSGRGYDEQYF.

The chain has TRBV6-4 and TRBJ1-1; no reliable D call. In germline, CDR1 is MRHNA, CDR2 SNTAGT. Trimming pared 0 bases from V and 1 base from J, leaving 9 bases between. This CDR3 has 15 amino acids. In DNA, the CDR3 is TGTGCCAGCAGTGACTCGTCGTACGGGAACACTGAAGCTTTCTTT. This sequence encodes CASSDSSYGNTEAFF.

This sequence joins TRBV11-2 and TRBJ1-1, with TRBD1 as a possible D gene (5 bases). This CDR3 has 13 residues. V lost 5 bases and J lost 5, with 12 bases in between. Germline V gives CDR1 SGHAT, CDR2 FQNNGV. The CDR3 spells CASSTRVDTEAFF. The CDR3 DNA follows: TGTGCCAGCAGCACCAGGGTTGATACTGAAGCTTTCTTT. Drawing the rest from reference TRBV11-2 and TRBJ1-1, the complete variable domain is EAGVAQSPRYKIIEKRQSVAFWCNPISGHATLYWYQQILGQGPKLLIQFQNNGVVDDSQLPKDRFSAERLKGVDSTLKIQPAKLEDSAVYLCASSTRVDTEAFFGQGTRLTVV.

J is TRBJ1-3 and V is TRBV5-1; the D gene is possibly TRBD1 (6 bases). Germline V gives CDR1 SGHRS, CDR2 YFSETQ. The CDR3 loop spans 15 amino acids. The V and J ends lost 1 base and 2 bases respectively, with 10 bases between them. The CDR3 DNA reads as TGCGCCAGCAGCTTGAAGACAGGAACTGGAAACACCATATATTTT. Protein sequence: CASSLKTGTGNTIYF.

The chain has TRBV6-4 and TRBJ2-3; perhaps TRBD2 as D (7 bases). With 0 bases removed from V and 5 bases from J, the gap between germline ends came to 15 bases. The CDR3 consists of 16 residues. Per germline, CDR1 MRHNA and CDR2 SNTAGT. The CDR3 coding sequence is TGTGCCAGCAGTGACTCGCGGAGGGGGGGCCTAGATACGCAGTATTTT. Translated, it gives CASSDSRRGGLDTQYF.